A selection of T cell receptor beta chains follows, all from one sample in a study of OX40 agonist ivuxolimab in advanced cancers. The protocol was immunoSEQ multiplex PCR, while the TCRdb copy is restricted to in-frame clones and leaves out a portion. This table has under 90,000 clones, roughly 85% appearing once. Source: CD4+ or CD8+ T cells sorted from blood, taken in a trial of the OX40 agonist ivuxolimab. Source of these receptors: an adult with an advanced solid tumor such as melanoma, head and neck, liver or kidney cancer. Both conserved end residues are part of each CDR3.

v_call cdr3_aa
TRBV28 CASSSGRKRGNQPQHF
TRBV30 CALDGGSRDYGYTF
TRBV9 CASSVEMFGEQFF
TRBV19 CASSIARGGTPRRYNEQFF
TRBV10-2 CATTPPGIDEQFF
TRBV5-1 CASGTSGNYEQYF
TRBV7-9 CASILDRGHQYF
TRBV5-1 CASSPGTGGYQETQYF
TRBV6-4 CASSAGLGSTGELFF
TRBV6-1 CASSVYGTSGYEQYF
TRBV29-1 CSVEDGSGANVLTF
TRBV28 CASSSGEYYGYTF
TRBV13 CASSLGFPDTQYF
TRBV28 CASSPLAGQRRFYGYTF
TRBV7-9 CASSLERSTQYF
TRBV5-5 CASSSGPQGSSYEQYF
TRBV4-1 CASSLALDHTGEKLFF
TRBV2 CASCAQGTDTQYF
TRBV14 CASSQTGNSPLHF
TRBV2 CASRPGQGAKEQYF
TRBV5-8 CASSSGRANTEAFF
TRBV5-1 CASSTRTISAEAFF
TRBV2 CASRPTSRNTGELFF
TRBV18 CASSPTGQGATGNTIYF
TRBV10-3 CAISARQDPDQPQHF
TRBV9 CASSVGQRNTEAFF
TRBV9 CASSVAGGNQPQHF
TRBV27 CASSLSERGWSYEQYF
TRBV27 CASSLPPDRSSGNTIYF
TRBV9 CASSVAGNYGYTF
TRBV27 CASMYRRDTGELFF
TRBV4-1 CASSQLVGAGSNQPQHF
TRBV7-9 CASSLTGGLITEAFF
TRBV10-1 CASSDYSRGVHEQFF
TRBV18 CASSQGGGSDTQYF
TRBV29-1 CSVEGSAGQETQYF
TRBV7-9 CASSIGGGQPQHF